Listed here are 15 T cell receptor beta chains from one sample, sequenced in a study of shared clonotypes between healthy human individuals (dated by TCRdb to about 2020). Preparation of the library involved the immunoSEQ multiplex PCR assay. TCRdb stores this immuneACCESS table with in-frame sequences only. Part of the clones is absent; in the studies checked, under half of the shortfall reflects unresolved V genes, and no reason is known for the rest. For this sample the table gives some 690,000 clones, of which about 90% were detected only once. The ten largest clones represent roughly 36% of the sample. Sequenced input: memory CD8+ T cells from PBMCs. The cell subset or site label, as the study defines it: CD45RO+ cells pooled with CCR7-negative TemRA cells. The source of these receptors is a man aged 18 to 30 in good health. Some clones in this sample may be carry-over from other donors' samples.

The rearrangement uses TRBV7-9 and TRBJ1-2; 9 bases are a match to TRBD1. The CDR3 extends over 18 amino acids. Germline V lookup: CDR1 SEHNR, CDR2 FQNEAQ (reference sequence). Trimming cost V 5 bases and J 5 bases; bases outside gene matches: 18. The CDR3 sequence is CASSPPRDRAVSKYGYTF. The CDR3 DNA follows: TGTGCCAGCAGCCCACCGAGGGACAGGGCAGTAAGTAAATATGGCTACACCTTC. Drawing the rest from reference TRBV7-9 and TRBJ1-2, the complete variable domain is DTGVSQNPRHKITKRGQNVTFRCDPISEHNRLYWYRQTLGQGPEFLTYFQNEAQLEKSRLLSDRFSAERPKGSFSTLEIQRTEQGDSAMYLCASSPPRDRAVSKYGYTFGSGTRLTVV.

This chain uses TRBV7-8 with TRBJ1-4, with unresolved D. This CDR3 has 15 amino acids. CDR1 is SGHVS and CDR2 is FQNEAQ in the germline V gene. The ends were cut back, 1 base at V and 7 bases at J, with 13 bases in the middle. CDR3 residues: CASSLVRVRGEKLFF. In nucleotides, the CDR3 is TGTGCCAGCAGCTTAGTTCGGGTGCGGGGTGAAAAACTGTTTTTT.

The chain carries TRBV2 and TRBJ2-5, with 7 bases aligning to TRBD2. Germline-derived CDR1 and CDR2 are SNHLY and FYNNEI. The CDR3 runs to 17 residues. Unmatched junction bases numbered 18, after V lost 6 bases and J lost 5 bases. The CDR3 here is CASSGRRTRGAGETQYF. CDR3 in DNA: TGTGCCAGCAGCGGGAGACGGACTAGAGGGGCGGGGGAGACCCAGTACTTC. Using reference TRBV2 and TRBJ2-5 for the parts outside the CDR3, the full variable domain is EPEVTQTPSHQVTQMGQEVILRCVPISNHLYFYWYRQILGQKVEFLVSFYNNEISEKSEIFDDQFSVERPDGSNFTLKIRSTKLEDSAMYFCASSGRRTRGAGETQYFGPGTRLLVL.

The J gene is TRBJ2-7, the V gene TRBV13; TRBD2 matches at 12 bases. J gave up 6 bases and V 4 bases, and 7 bases lay outside the gene matches. This CDR3 is built from 15 residues. Germline V CDR1 and CDR2: PRHDT, FYEKMQ (reference sequence). As DNA, the CDR3 is TGTGCCAGCAGCTCCCCGGGACTAGCGGGTGTCGAGCAGTACTTC. It codes for CASSSPGLAGVEQYF.

The rearrangement uses TRBV7-9 and TRBJ2-5; possible D gene TRBD2, 6 bases. Germline CDR1 SEHNR, CDR2 FQNEAQ (reference sequence). The CDR3 is made up of 14 amino acids. The V and J ends lost 1 base and 3 bases respectively, with 9 bases between them. The CDR3 bases are TGTGCCAGCAGCTTAGTTAGCGGCAAAGAGACCCAGTACTTC. Residues: CASSLVSGKETQYF.

The rearrangement joins TRBV18 to TRBJ2-6, with TRBD1 matching 8 bases. V shed 3 bases and J 1 base; nucleotides not matched to a gene: 14. This CDR3 region has 20 residues. Per germline, CDR1 KGHSH and CDR2 LQKENI. The CDR3 DNA sequence: TGTGCCAGCTCACCCAGGGAGGAGGACAGGGAATGGTCTGGGGCCAACGTCCTGACTTTC. As protein: CASSPREEDREWSGANVLTF.

CDR3 region: CASSLSVAIQETQYF. The CDR3 region has the DNA TGTGCCAGCAGCTTATCCGTGGCAATACAAGAGACCCAGTACTTC. The chain joins TRBV11-2 to TRBJ2-5; D not certain. With 2 bases removed from V and 2 bases from J, the gap between germline ends came to 12 bases. The germline V gene has CDR1 SGHAT and CDR2 FQNNGV. The CDR3 spans 15 residues.

CDR3 sequence: CASSFFPKANTGELFF. CDR3 DNA sequence: TGTGCCAGCAGTTTCTTCCCAAAGGCGAACACCGGGGAGCTGTTTTTT. The chain couples TRBV27 to TRBJ2-2; D is undetermined. Trimming removed 3 bases at V and 0 bases at J, with 11 bases between. Looked up from germline, CDR1 is MNHEY and CDR2 is SMNVEV (reference sequence). The CDR3 sequence is 16 residues long.

The rearrangement joins TRBV2 to TRBJ2-1; 9 bases match TRBD2. V dropped 7 bases and J dropped 1; count of bases not matched to a gene: 5. The CDR3 is 15 amino acids. The germline V gene encodes CDR1 SNHLY and CDR2 FYNNEI. CDR3 region: CASTHGLASYNEQFF. In DNA form, the CDR3 reads TGTGCCAGCACCCATGGACTAGCGTCCTACAATGAGCAGTTCTTC.

The V and J genes are TRBV28 and TRBJ1-3; D is uncertain. The CDR3 runs 15 residues. The germline V and J ends were trimmed by 6 bases and 5 bases, with 17 bases remaining between them. Germline V gives CDR1 MDHEN, CDR2 SYDVKM. CDR3 in DNA: TGTGCCAGCAGCCCTCTATCCGTGATGCGAAACACCATATATTTT. It translates to CASSPLSVMRNTIYF.

The chain couples TRBV7-8 to TRBJ2-1; no clear D. CDR3 length: 14 residues. V was cut by 1 base and J by 7 bases, with 11 bases left in between. The V gene's germline CDR1 is SGHVS and CDR2 FQNEAQ. In DNA, the CDR3 is TGTGCCAGCAGCTTAGAGGGATCAGTGAATGAGCAGTTCTTC. It codes for CASSLEGSVNEQFF.

This chain links TRBV6-5 with TRBJ1-2; no clear D gene. With 9 bases removed from V and 3 bases from J, the gap between germline ends came to 14 bases. From germline, CDR1 is MNHEY and CDR2 SVGAGI. The CDR3 loop spans 13 amino acids. This CDR3 is CASGVLIYYGYTF. The CDR3 coding sequence is TGTGCCAGTGGGGTCCTAATTTACTATGGCTACACCTTC.

The rearrangement joins TRBV10-3 to TRBJ2-3; 13 bases are a match to TRBD2. V shed 4 bases, J shed 7 bases, and the junction held 8 bases outside the gene matches. Germline-derived CDR1 and CDR2 are ENHRY and SYGVKD. The CDR3 is made up of 16 amino acids. The CDR3 loop is CAISGVGLAGEYTQYF. The CDR3 region has the DNA TGTGCCATCAGTGGAGTAGGACTAGCGGGAGAGTATACGCAGTATTTT.

The chain is built from TRBV27 and TRBJ1-1; D possibly corresponds to TRBD1 (6 bases). V was pared by 2 bases and J by 5 bases, with 18 bases between. Germline V gene sequence: CDR1 MNHEY, CDR2 SMNVEV (reference sequence). This CDR3 has 16 amino acids. The CDR3 DNA reads as TGTGCCAGCAGTTTACGCTACAGGGAAGGCGGGACTGAAGCTTTCTTT. It translates to CASSLRYREGGTEAFF.

The rearrangement joins TRBV9 to TRBJ2-3; D gene ambiguous. V shed 0 bases and J shed 0 bases, with 8 bases lying between them. Germline-derived CDR1 and CDR2 are SGDLS and YYNGEE. The CDR3 length is 15 residues. In nucleotides, the CDR3 is TGTGCCAGCAGCGTAGTTGGGCATAGCACAGATACGCAGTATTTT. The encoded protein is CASSVVGHSTDTQYF.